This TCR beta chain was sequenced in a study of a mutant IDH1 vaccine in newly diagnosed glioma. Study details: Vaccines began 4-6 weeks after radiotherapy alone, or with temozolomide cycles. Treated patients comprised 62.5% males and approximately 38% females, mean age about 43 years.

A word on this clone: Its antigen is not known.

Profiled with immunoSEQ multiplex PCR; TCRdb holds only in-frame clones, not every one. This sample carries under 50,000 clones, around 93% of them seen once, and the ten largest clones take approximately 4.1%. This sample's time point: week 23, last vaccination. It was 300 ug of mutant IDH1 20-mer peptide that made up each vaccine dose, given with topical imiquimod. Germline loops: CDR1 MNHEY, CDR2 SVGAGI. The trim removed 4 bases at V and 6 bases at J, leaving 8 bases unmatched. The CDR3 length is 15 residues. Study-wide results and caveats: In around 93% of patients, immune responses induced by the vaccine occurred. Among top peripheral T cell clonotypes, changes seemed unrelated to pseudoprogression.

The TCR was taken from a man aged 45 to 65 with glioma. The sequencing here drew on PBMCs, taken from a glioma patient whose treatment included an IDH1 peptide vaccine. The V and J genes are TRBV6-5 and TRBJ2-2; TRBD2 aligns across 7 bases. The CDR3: CASSSGGINAGELFF. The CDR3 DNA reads TGTGCCAGCAGTTCGGGGGGTATAAACGCCGGGGAGCTGTTTTTT.